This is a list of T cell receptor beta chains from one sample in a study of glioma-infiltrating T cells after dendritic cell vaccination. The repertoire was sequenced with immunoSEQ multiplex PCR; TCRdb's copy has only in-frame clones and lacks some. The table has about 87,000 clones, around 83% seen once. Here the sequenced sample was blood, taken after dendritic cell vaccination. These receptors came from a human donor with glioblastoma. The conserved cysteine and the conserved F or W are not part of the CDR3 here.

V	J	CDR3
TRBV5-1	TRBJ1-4	ASSLDGDTNEKLF
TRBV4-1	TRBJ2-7	ASSQESGATYEQY
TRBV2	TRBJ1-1	ASSTGETEAF
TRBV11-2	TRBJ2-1	ASGDKRFPSYNEQF
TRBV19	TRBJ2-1	ASSILPRNRFLSSYNEQF
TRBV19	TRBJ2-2	ASDLGGAVRGELF
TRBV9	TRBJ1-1	ASSVVDFPNTEAF
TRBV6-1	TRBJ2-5	ASSETSGTGGETQY
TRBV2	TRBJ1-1	AREFATGPNTEAF
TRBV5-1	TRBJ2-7	ASSLTGTGASYEQY
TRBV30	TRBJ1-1	AWSVLTKNTEAF
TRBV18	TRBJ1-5	ASQSNRDRGSNQPQH
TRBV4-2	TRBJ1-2	ASSQSDSDYGYT
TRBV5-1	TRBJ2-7	ASSYNSYEQY
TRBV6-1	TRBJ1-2	ASGQAEMVRYGYT
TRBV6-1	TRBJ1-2	ASSEIGTANYGYT
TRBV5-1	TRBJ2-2	ASSLAREWRSGELF
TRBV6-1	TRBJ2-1	ASSANPLLSGLHNEQF
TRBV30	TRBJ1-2	AWSTGGAGYGYT
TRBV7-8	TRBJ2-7	ASSLGDSYEQY
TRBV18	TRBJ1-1	ASSPWRSGEAF
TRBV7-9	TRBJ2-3	ASSLDGQSTDTQY
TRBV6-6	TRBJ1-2	ASSYLDRGYGYT
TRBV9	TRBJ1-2	ASSPGVPYGYT
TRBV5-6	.	ASSSTDFSYEQY
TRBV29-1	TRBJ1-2	SSGDTYGYT
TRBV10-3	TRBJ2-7	AISADGLSYEQY
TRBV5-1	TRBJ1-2	ASSLGRQGNGYT
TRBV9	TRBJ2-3	ASSVSSGVGDTQY
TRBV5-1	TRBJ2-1	ASSWGVGRGTYNEQF
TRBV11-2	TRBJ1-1	ASSLDLAGITEAF
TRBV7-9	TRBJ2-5	ASSLGTHQETQY
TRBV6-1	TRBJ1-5	ASSELMDRAMGNQPQH
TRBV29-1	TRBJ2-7	SVDGEAGQASYEQY
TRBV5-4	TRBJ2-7	ASSLGSSYEQY
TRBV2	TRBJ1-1	ASSEEGGARAF
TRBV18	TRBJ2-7	ASSPPGRQDEQY
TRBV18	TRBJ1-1	ASSPFAGFATEAF
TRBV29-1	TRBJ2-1	SVRRGTEQF
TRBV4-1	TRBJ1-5	ASSTQTGDQPQH
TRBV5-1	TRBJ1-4	ASSLAGGGMTNEKLF
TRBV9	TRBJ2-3	ASSAGTGGFKTDTQY
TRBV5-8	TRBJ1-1	ASSFYGNTEAF
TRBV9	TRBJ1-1	ASSVAREGEVPF
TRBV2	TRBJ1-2	ASSELKSQGAPGYT
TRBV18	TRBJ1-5	ASSRDRNQPQH